The 16 T cell receptor beta chains presented below share a single source sample, sequenced in a study of T cell responses to AZD1222 COVID-19 vaccine. Clones were sequenced by immunoSEQ multiplex PCR, and TCRdb holds only the in-frame ones, with some missing. The sample has 100,000 to 150,000 clones; roughly nine tenths are singletons. The source was peripheral blood, collected on day 0 of AZD1222 vaccination. The origin of the receptors is an adult in good health.

This rearrangement joins TRBV30 to TRBJ2-5; 10 nucleotides align to TRBD1. The ends lost 4 bases at V and 5 bases at J; junction bases unmatched: 4. This CDR3 region has 13 residues. Germline assignment: CDR1 GTSNPN and CDR2 SVGIG (reference sequence). CDR3 protein: CAWTGQGYETQYF. The CDR3 DNA follows: TGTGCCTGGACGGGACAGGGGTACGAGACCCAGTACTTC.

This clone was observed a few times. This rearrangement joins TRBV9 to TRBJ2-2; maybe TRBD1 (6 bases). V was cut by 4 bases and J by 5 bases, with 18 bases left in between. Germline assignment: CDR1 SGDLS and CDR2 YYNGEE. The CDR3 runs 16 residues. CDR3 nucleotide sequence: TGTGCCAGCAGCCGAGGACAGACGAGTCGGACCGGGGAGCTGTTTTTT. The encoded protein is CASSRGQTSRTGELFF.

The rearrangement links TRBV2 to TRBJ2-4; 7 nucleotides agree with TRBD2. V shed 4 bases and J 8 bases; nucleotides not matched to a gene: 5. CDR1 SNHLY and CDR2 FYNNEI come from the germline V gene. This CDR3 spans 13 amino acids. In DNA form, the CDR3 reads TGTGCCAGCAGTGGGGAGGGAAGGGACATTCAGTACTTC. Residues: CASSGEGRDIQYF. The full variable domain, in which reference TRBV2 and TRBJ2-4 provide the parts outside the CDR3, is EPEVTQTPSHQVTQMGQEVILRCVPISNHLYFYWYRQILGQKVEFLVSFYNNEISEKSEIFDDQFSVERPDGSNFTLKIRSTKLEDSAMYFCASSGEGRDIQYFGAGTRLSVL.

The chain combines TRBV3-1 (or the pseudogene TRBV3-2) with TRBJ1-6; 9 bases are a match to TRBD1. The J segment lost 9 bases and the V segment lost 1 base, leaving 4 bases of the junction unmatched. The CDR3 is 15 amino acids. Germline values: CDR1 LGHDT, CDR2 YNNKEL (reference sequence). The CDR3: CASSQGDRVASPLHF. Written as DNA, the CDR3 is TGTGCCAGCAGCCAAGGGGACAGGGTGGCTTCACCCCTCCACTTT.

The V gene is TRBV29-1, the J gene TRBJ1-1; no definite D call. Germline V gene lookup returns CDR1 SQVTM and CDR2 ANQGSEA. CDR3 length: 12 residues. Trimming took 8 bases from V and 7 from J, leaving 17 bases between them. The CDR3 DNA reads TGCAGCTCTGGGTCGGGGTCCCATGAAGCTTTCTTT. The encoded protein is CSSGSGSHEAFF.

This chain connects TRBV28 to TRBJ1-4; D not certain. Germline assignment: CDR1 MDHEN and CDR2 SYDVKM. V was pared by 0 bases and J by 8 bases, with 16 bases between. The CDR3 contains 16 residues. The DNA for the CDR3 is TGTGCCAGCAGTTTATGGTCCGAGGGAATTGGGGAAAAACTGTTTTTT. It encodes CASSLWSEGIGEKLFF.

V usage is TRBV7-2 and J usage is TRBJ1-6, with D tentatively TRBD1 (6 bases). V was clipped by 4 bases and J by 9 bases, with 10 bases between them. The CDR3 consists of 13 residues. Germline CDR1 SGHTA, CDR2 FQGNSA. CDR3 sequence: CASSSDRFSPLHF. CDR3 DNA: TGTGCCAGCAGCTCAGACAGGTTTTCACCCCTCCACTTT.

This clone appeared a few times. V gene TRBV28 combines with J gene TRBJ2-7, with TRBD2 matching 12 bases. Trimming removed 4 bases from V and 5 bases from J; junction bases left unmatched: 3. This CDR3 region has 14 residues. Germline values: CDR1 MDHEN, CDR2 SYDVKM. The CDR3 is CASSSLAGGNEQYF. DNA of the CDR3: TGTGCCAGCAGTTCACTAGCGGGGGGAAACGAGCAGTACTTC.

The chain carries TRBV9 and TRBJ2-2; 11 bases are a match to TRBD1. Germline V gene data show CDR1 as SGDLS and CDR2 as YYNGEE. The CDR3 length is 16 residues. The junction had 5 bases not matched to a gene; V was cut back by 4 bases and J by 3 bases. CDR3 sequence: CASSYGQGADTGELFF. DNA for the CDR3: TGTGCCAGCAGCTATGGACAGGGGGCTGACACCGGGGAGCTGTTTTTT.

The chain is built from TRBV2 and TRBJ1-6; tentatively, D is TRBD1 (6 bases). CDR3 length: 15 amino acids. Germline V gene data show CDR1 as SNHLY and CDR2 as FYNNEI. Trimming took off 4 bases at V and 9 bases at J, with 16 bases between the two ends. The CDR3 protein is CASSAWQGSSSPLHF. CDR3 nucleotides: TGTGCCAGCAGTGCCTGGCAGGGGTCCAGTTCACCCCTCCACTTT.

The chain recombines TRBV28 with TRBJ2-5; D is unclear. The CDR3 length is 10 residues. Germline CDR1 reads MDHEN; CDR2 reads SYDVKM. The V end lost 6 bases, the J end lost 3 bases, and 2 bases lay between the germline ends. CDR3 residues: CASSEETQYF. The CDR3 DNA is TGTGCCAGCAGCGAAGAGACCCAGTACTTC.

The chain joins TRBV5-8 to TRBJ1-3; D is uncertain. This CDR3 region has 16 residues. Trimming removed 4 bases from V and 0 bases from J, with 14 bases in between. Per germline, CDR1 SGHTS and CDR2 YDEGEE. In nucleotides, the CDR3 is TGTGCCAGCAGCCCCTTTGAGAATCTCTCTGGAAACACCATATATTTT. This encodes CASSPFENLSGNTIYF.

The J gene is TRBJ2-7, the V gene TRBV30; D may correspond to TRBD1 or TRBD2 (6 bases each). V lost 0 bases and J 5 bases, leaving 20 bases between the germline ends. Germline values: CDR1 GTSNPN, CDR2 SVGIG (reference sequence). The CDR3 is made up of 16 amino acids. CDR3 region: CAWSVDYRAGLDEQYF. The DNA of the CDR3 is TGTGCCTGGAGTGTAGATTACAGGGCGGGGTTGGACGAGCAGTACTTC.

J is TRBJ2-2 and V is TRBV29-1, with 9 bases that match TRBD1. This CDR3 is built from 14 residues. Germline V gives CDR1 SQVTM, CDR2 ANQGSEA. V gave up 6 bases and J gave up 7 bases; unmatched junction bases: 9. The CDR3, as DNA: TGCAGCGTGTTCGGACAGGGGTCTGACGGGGAGCTGTTTTTT. It codes for CSVFGQGSDGELFF.

The chain has TRBV7-9 and TRBJ2-1, with TRBD2 matching over 9 bases. This CDR3 is built from 16 residues. V lost 3 bases and J lost 5; bases outside the gene matches: 8. Germline loops: CDR1 SEHNR, CDR2 FQNEAQ (reference sequence). CDR3 coding DNA: TGTGCCAGCAGCTTTTTGAGACTAGCGGCCAACAATGAGCAGTTCTTC. The encoded protein is CASSFLRLAANNEQFF.

The rearrangement joins TRBV5-1 to TRBJ2-1; D might be TRBD1 (6 bases). The V and J ends lost 4 bases and 7 bases respectively, with 15 bases between them. Germline V CDR1 and CDR2: SGHRS, YFSETQ. This CDR3 spans 14 amino acids. Here the CDR3 reads CASSLYPQGNEQFF. CDR3 bases: TGCGCCAGCAGCCTGTATCCCCAGGGGAATGAGCAGTTCTTC.